This T cell receptor beta chain was observed in a study of blood T cell repertoires in COVID-19. V lost 3 bases to trimming and J lost 9 bases; unmatched junction nucleotides: 7. The germline CDR1 and CDR2 sequences are MNHEY and SMNVEV (reference sequence). The CDR3 length is 13 residues. As originally analysed: Using reference gene primer amplification, nucleated cell counts were estimated. Libraries were prepared by immunoSEQ multiplex PCR; TCRdb keeps only in-frame clonotypes and omits some of them. That table supplies the V and J calls and clone size; D and trimming were determined from the DNA. The sample includes some 250,000 clones, over 75% of them seen just once.

The V call is TRBV27, the J call TRBJ1-2; 7 bases align to TRBD1. The origin of this receptor is a woman older than 75 with acute or convalescent COVID-19. Sequencing was performed on peripheral blood. The CDR3 here is CASSFQGGASYTF. CDR3 bases: TGTGCCAGCAGTTTCCAGGGGGGCGCGAGCTACACCTTC.